A single sample is the source of the 20 T cell receptor beta chains below, sequenced in a study of blood T cell repertoires in COVID-19. Profiled with immunoSEQ multiplex PCR; TCRdb holds only in-frame clones, not every one. There are 85,000 to 95,000 clones in the sample; around 72% occur only once, and about an eighth lies in the top ten. Sequenced sample: peripheral blood. The origin of the receptors is an elderly woman with acute or convalescent COVID-19.

This clone was seen just once. DNA of the CDR3: TGTGCCAGCACCTTAGGACTTAACTATGGCTACACCTTC. This translates into CASTLGLNYGYTF. This rearrangement joins TRBV28 to TRBJ1-2, with no clear D. V gave up 7 bases and J gave up 1 base, with 10 bases separating them. The V gene's germline CDR1 is MDHEN and CDR2 SYDVKM. The CDR3 runs to 13 residues.

The chain employs TRBV12-3 or TRBV12-4 and TRBJ1-1; a possible D gene is TRBD1 (6 bases). The germline V and J ends were trimmed by 7 bases and 5 bases, with 14 bases remaining between them. The CDR3 totals 13 residues. The CDR3 here is CASKEQGETEAFF. The CDR3 DNA reads TGTGCCAGCAAGGAACAGGGAGAAACTGAAGCTTTCTTT.

This clone is a singleton in its sample. The chain carries TRBV5-1 and TRBJ2-3; D is unresolved. The CDR3 spans 14 residues. V lost 4 bases, J lost 4 bases, and 13 bases lay in between. Germline V gene data show CDR1 as SGHRS and CDR2 as YFSETQ. The CDR3 protein is CASSTGTVADTQYF. CDR3 DNA: TGCGCCAGCAGCACCGGAACAGTGGCAGATACGCAGTATTTT.

The CDR3 loop is CASSPTLHRVNTEAFF. CDR3 DNA: TGTGCCAGCAGCCCTACCCTCCACAGGGTGAACACTGAAGCTTTCTTT. The rearrangement links TRBV7-2 to TRBJ1-1, with D possibly TRBD1 on 6 matching bases. V lost 5 bases and J 0 bases, leaving 16 bases between the germline ends. Germline lookup yields CDR1 SGHTA and CDR2 FQGNSA. The CDR3 runs to 16 residues.

This clone is labeled large (0.1 to 1%). CDR3 sequence: CASSNRDRGSSNQPQHF. The CDR3 bases are TGTGCCAGCAGCAACCGGGACAGGGGGAGTAGCAATCAGCCCCAGCATTTT. The chain uses TRBV4-2 and TRBJ1-5; 11 positions match TRBD1. J was trimmed by 0 bases and V by 5 bases; bases with no gene match: 6. Germline values: CDR1 LGHNA, CDR2 YNFKEQ. The CDR3 sequence is 17 residues long.

The chain combines TRBV6-6 with TRBJ2-2; D ambiguous. Trimming removed 4 bases from V and 10 bases from J, with 10 bases in between. CDR3 length equals 12 residues. Germline V gene sequence: CDR1 MNHNY, CDR2 SVGAGI (reference sequence). CDR3 amino acids: CASSSPRAELFF. The DNA of the CDR3 is TGTGCCAGCAGTTCACCAAGAGCGGAGCTGTTTTTT.

J is TRBJ2-1 and V is TRBV5-4; possibly TRBD2 for D (7 bases). CDR1 and CDR2 from the germline V gene are SGHNT and YYREEE (reference sequence). This CDR3 is 15 amino acids long. Trimming stripped 3 bases from V and 5 bases from J, with 15 bases between. The CDR3 loop reads CASSSPGGANNEQFF. For the CDR3, the DNA is TGTGCCAGCAGCTCTCCTGGGGGGGCCAACAATGAGCAGTTCTTC.

The chain combines TRBV9 with TRBJ1-3; possible D gene TRBD1, 5 bases. The germline V gene encodes CDR1 SGDLS and CDR2 YYNGEE. V was pared by 4 bases and J by 1 base, with 15 bases between. This CDR3 region has 16 residues. CDR3 protein: CASSLNGGDSGNTIYF. In DNA, the CDR3 is TGTGCCAGCAGCCTCAATGGGGGGGATTCTGGAAACACCATATATTTT.

The rearrangement joins TRBV18 to TRBJ2-5, with 10 bases that match TRBD1. Germline CDR1 is KGHSH and CDR2 is LQKENI. The CDR3 has 16 residues. Unmatched junction bases numbered 6, after V lost 2 bases and J lost 3 bases. CDR3 coding DNA: TGTGCCAGCTCACCATCCTATGGGACAGGGGAAGAGACCCAGTACTTC. Translating gives CASSPSYGTGEETQYF.

This clone was seen more than once but under ten times. The chain couples TRBV5-6 to TRBJ1-4, with 9 bases lining up with TRBD1. V lost 4 bases and J lost 5; bases outside the gene matches: 6. CDR1 and CDR2 from the germline V gene are SGHDT and YYEEEE. The CDR3 runs 15 residues. CDR3 amino acids: CASSAWDRVNEKLFF. CDR3 sequence (DNA): TGTGCCAGCAGCGCCTGGGACAGGGTAAATGAAAAACTGTTTTTT.

This clone was observed once. This chain joins TRBV7-2 and TRBJ2-2, with 7 positions matching TRBD1. CDR3 length: 15 amino acids. Trimming removed 5 bases from V and 1 base from J; junction bases left unmatched: 4. Germline V gene sequence: CDR1 SGHTA, CDR2 FQGNSA. Written as DNA, the CDR3 is TGTGCCAGCAGCCAGAGGACAGGGAACACCGGGGAGCTGTTTTTT. Translation: CASSQRTGNTGELFF.

This chain joins TRBV2 and TRBJ1-2; D is unclear. Trimming shortened V by 4 bases and J by 7 bases, and 10 bases separated the two germline ends. The CDR3 totals 12 residues. The germline CDR1 and CDR2 sequences are SNHLY and FYNNEI. The CDR3 DNA is TGTGCCAGCAGTGCGGTGACTAGTGGCTACACCTTC. Translation: CASSAVTSGYTF.

Points on this clone: A much larger clone differs by one base, so this may be a read error. Other DNA sequences from this sample encode an identical CDR3 as well. This chain links TRBV4-3 with TRBJ1-2; D gene unclear. This CDR3 is 16 amino acids long. Germline V gene data show CDR1 as LGHNA and CDR2 as YSLEER. V lost 2 bases and J lost 5, with 18 bases in between. CDR3 nucleotides: TGCGCCAGCAGCCAACTACTCGCCCTTGAGGCTTATGGCTACACCTTC. Translating gives CASSQLLALEAYGYTF.

This clone showed up just once. The sample carries other DNA sequences with the same CDR3. V gene TRBV11-2 combines with J gene TRBJ2-2; TRBD2 aligns across 12 bases. CDR3 length: 17 amino acids. V lost 0 bases and J lost 4; bases outside the gene matches: 3. The germline V gene encodes CDR1 SGHAT and CDR2 FQNNGV. CDR3 nucleotide sequence: TGTGCCAGCAGCTTAGAGCTAGCGGGGGGGCGCACCGGGGAGCTGTTTTTT. Protein sequence: CASSLELAGGRTGELFF.

Turning to this clone: The junction and the germline gene differ at one end; a read error may be behind it. V is TRBV11-2 and J is TRBJ2-2; TRBD2 matches at 7 bases. Germline CDR1 SGHAT, CDR2 FQNNGV. This CDR3 comprises 15 residues. The CDR3 bases are TGTGCCAGCACCTTAAGTGGGGGGGTCAACCTAAAGCTGTTTTTT. Residues: CASTLSGGVNLKLFF.

The rearrangement uses TRBV9 and TRBJ1-3; no clear D gene. From germline, CDR1 is SGDLS and CDR2 YYNGEE. CDR3 length equals 15 residues. The germline V and J ends were trimmed by 3 bases and 0 bases, with 10 bases remaining between them. The CDR3 DNA reads TGTGCCAGCAGCGCACCAGTAGCCTCTGGAAACACCATATATTTT. Its translation is CASSAPVASGNTIYF.

J is TRBJ2-2 and V is TRBV19; 15 nucleotides align to TRBD2. V lost 6 bases and J lost 5; bases outside the gene matches: 4. Germline-derived CDR1 and CDR2 are LNHDA and SQIVND (reference sequence). The CDR3 length is 16 residues. The CDR3, as DNA: TGTGCCAGTAGCGGACTAGCGGGGGGGCGGACCGGGGAGCTGTTTTTT. Translated: CASSGLAGGRTGELFF.

In this sample, this clone turned up once. The genes are TRBV19 and TRBJ1-6; 8 nucleotides line up with TRBD1. Germline loops: CDR1 LNHDA, CDR2 SQIVND (reference sequence). This CDR3 is built from 17 residues. V shed 3 bases and J 8 bases; nucleotides not matched to a gene: 12. The CDR3, as DNA: TGTGCCAGTAGTATCCGTACCTTACAGGGGGAATATTCACCCCTCCACTTT. Translating gives CASSIRTLQGEYSPLHF.

This clone was recorded a few times. The rearrangement links TRBV29-1 to TRBJ2-1, with D maybe TRBD1 (6 bases). Germline values: CDR1 SQVTM, CDR2 ANQGSEA. This CDR3 comprises 14 residues. The CDR3 DNA is TGCAGTCTTAAAACAGGGAGTAGCTCGAATGAGCAGTTCTTC. Its translation is CSLKTGSSSNEQFF.

J is TRBJ1-2 and V is TRBV28; a weak D match, TRBD1 (5 bases). This CDR3 contains 12 residues. V lost 4 bases and J lost 14, with 17 bases in between. CDR1 and CDR2 (germline): MDHEN, SYDVKM. CDR3 in amino acids: CASSSQGSENTF. The CDR3 DNA sequence: TGTGCCAGCAGTTCGCAGGGTTCGGAGAATACCTTC.